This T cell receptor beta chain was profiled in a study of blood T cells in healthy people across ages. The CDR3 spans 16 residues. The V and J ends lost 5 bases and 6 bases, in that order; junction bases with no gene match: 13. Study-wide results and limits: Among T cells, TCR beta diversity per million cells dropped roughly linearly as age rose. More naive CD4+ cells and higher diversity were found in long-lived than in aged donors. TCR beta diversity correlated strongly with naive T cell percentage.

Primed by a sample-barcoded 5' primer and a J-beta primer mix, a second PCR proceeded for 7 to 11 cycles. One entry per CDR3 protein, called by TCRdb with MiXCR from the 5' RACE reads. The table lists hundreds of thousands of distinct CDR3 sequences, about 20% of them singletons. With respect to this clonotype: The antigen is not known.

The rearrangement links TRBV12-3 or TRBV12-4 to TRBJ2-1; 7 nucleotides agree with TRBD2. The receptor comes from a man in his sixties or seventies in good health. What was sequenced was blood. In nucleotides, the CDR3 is TGTGCCAGCAGTCCCCCCGGACTAGGAGGAGGCAATGAGCAGTTCTTC. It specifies CASSPPGLGGGNEQFF.